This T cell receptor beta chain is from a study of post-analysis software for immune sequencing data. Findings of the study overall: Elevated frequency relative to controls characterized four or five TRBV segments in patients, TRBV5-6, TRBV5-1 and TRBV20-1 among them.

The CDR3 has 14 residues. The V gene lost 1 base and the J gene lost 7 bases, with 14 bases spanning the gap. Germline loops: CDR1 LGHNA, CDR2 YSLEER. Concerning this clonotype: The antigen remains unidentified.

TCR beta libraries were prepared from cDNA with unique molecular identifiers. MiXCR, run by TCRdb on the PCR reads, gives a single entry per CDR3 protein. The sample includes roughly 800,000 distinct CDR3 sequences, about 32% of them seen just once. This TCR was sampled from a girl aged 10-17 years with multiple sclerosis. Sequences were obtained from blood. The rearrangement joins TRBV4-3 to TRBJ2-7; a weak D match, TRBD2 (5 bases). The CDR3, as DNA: TGCGCCAGCAGCCAAGCGAGAGGAGAGGGTGAGCAGTACTTC. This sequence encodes CASSQARGEGEQYF.